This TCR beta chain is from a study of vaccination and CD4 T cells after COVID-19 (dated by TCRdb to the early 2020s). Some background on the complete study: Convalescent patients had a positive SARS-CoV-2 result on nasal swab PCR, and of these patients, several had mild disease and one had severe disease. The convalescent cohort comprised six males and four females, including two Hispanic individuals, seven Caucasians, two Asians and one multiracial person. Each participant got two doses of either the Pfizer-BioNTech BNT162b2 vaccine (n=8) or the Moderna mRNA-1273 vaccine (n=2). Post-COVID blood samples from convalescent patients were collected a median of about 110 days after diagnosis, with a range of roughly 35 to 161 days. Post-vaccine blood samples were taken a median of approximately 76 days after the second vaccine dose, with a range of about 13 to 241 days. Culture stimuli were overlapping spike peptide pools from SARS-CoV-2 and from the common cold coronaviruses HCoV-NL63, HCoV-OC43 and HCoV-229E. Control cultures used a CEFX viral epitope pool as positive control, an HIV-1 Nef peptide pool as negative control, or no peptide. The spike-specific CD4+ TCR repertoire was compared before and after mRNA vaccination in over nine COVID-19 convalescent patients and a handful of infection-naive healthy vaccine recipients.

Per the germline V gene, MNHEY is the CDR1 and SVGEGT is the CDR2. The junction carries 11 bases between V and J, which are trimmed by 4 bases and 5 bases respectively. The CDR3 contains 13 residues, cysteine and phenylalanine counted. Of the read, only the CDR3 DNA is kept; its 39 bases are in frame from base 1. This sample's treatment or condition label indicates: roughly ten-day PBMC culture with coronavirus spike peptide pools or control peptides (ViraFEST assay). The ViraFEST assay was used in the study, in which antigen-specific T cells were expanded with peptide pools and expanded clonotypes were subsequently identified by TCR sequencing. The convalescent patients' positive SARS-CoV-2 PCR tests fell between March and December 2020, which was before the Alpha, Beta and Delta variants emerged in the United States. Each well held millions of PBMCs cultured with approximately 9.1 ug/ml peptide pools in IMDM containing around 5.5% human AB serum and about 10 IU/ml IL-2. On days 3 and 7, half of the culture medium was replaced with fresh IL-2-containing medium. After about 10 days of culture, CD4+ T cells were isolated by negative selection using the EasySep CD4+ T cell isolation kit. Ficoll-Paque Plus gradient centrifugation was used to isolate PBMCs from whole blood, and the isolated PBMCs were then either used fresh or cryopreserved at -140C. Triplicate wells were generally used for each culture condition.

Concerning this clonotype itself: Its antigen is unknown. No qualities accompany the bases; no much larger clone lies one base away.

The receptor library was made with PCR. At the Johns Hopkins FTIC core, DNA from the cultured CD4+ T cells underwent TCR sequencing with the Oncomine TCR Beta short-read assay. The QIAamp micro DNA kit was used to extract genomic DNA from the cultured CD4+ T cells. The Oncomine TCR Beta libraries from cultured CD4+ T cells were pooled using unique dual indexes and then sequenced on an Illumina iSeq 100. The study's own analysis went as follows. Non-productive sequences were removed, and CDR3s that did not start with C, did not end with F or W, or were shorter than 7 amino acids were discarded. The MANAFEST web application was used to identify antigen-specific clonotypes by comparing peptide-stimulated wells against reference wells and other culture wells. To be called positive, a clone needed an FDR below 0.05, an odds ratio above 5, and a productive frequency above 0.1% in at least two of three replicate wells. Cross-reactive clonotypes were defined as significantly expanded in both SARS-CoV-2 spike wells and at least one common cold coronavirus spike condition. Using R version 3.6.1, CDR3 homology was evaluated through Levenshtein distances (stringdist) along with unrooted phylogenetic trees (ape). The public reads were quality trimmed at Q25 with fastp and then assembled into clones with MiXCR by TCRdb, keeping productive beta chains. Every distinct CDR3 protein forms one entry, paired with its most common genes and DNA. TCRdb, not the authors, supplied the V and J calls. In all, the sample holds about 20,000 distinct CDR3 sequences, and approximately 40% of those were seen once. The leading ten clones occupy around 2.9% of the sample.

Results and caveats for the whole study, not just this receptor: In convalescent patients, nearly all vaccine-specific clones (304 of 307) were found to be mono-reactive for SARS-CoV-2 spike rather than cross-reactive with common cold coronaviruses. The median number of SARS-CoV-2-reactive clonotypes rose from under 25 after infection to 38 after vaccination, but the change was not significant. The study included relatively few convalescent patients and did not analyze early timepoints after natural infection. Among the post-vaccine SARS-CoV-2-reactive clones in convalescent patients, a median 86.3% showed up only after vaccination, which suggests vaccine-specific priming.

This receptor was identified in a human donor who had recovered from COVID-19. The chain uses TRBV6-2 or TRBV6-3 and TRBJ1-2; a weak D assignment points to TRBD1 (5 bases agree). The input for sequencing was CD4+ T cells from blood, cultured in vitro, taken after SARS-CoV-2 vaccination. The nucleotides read TGTGCCAGCAGTTTAGCAGGGACGTATGGCTACACCTTC. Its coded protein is CASSLAGTYGYTF.